This T cell receptor beta chain was observed in a study of T cells in Graves' hyperthyroidism and ophthalmopathy. Amplified TCR beta CDR3 regions came from RNA transcripts. When the TCR CDR3 underwent first-round RT-PCR, the HTBI primer set was used. TCRdb reprocessed the multiplex PCR reads with MiXCR, giving one entry per CDR3 protein. Here the sample spans about 360,000 distinct CDR3 sequences, roughly an eighth being singletons. The CDR3 consists of 13 residues. The V segment lost 5 bases and the J segment 7 bases; nucleotides outside the gene matches: 4. Germline V gene lookup returns CDR1 MNHEY and CDR2 SVGEGT. Patients counted as stable if ophthalmopathy did not develop within 18 months. Points from the study as a whole: Blood also carried most thyroid clonotypes expanded above 0.001.

This clonotype was seen more than once but under ten times. Its antigen is undetermined. The source of this sequence is a woman aged 18-30 years with Graves' hyperthyroidism. Sample: blood. The chain uses TRBV6-2 or TRBV6-3 and TRBJ2-5; 10 bases map to TRBD2. The chain's CDR3 is CASSLAGVRTQYF. CDR3 DNA sequence: TGTGCCAGCAGTCTAGCGGGGGTAAGGACCCAGTACTTC.